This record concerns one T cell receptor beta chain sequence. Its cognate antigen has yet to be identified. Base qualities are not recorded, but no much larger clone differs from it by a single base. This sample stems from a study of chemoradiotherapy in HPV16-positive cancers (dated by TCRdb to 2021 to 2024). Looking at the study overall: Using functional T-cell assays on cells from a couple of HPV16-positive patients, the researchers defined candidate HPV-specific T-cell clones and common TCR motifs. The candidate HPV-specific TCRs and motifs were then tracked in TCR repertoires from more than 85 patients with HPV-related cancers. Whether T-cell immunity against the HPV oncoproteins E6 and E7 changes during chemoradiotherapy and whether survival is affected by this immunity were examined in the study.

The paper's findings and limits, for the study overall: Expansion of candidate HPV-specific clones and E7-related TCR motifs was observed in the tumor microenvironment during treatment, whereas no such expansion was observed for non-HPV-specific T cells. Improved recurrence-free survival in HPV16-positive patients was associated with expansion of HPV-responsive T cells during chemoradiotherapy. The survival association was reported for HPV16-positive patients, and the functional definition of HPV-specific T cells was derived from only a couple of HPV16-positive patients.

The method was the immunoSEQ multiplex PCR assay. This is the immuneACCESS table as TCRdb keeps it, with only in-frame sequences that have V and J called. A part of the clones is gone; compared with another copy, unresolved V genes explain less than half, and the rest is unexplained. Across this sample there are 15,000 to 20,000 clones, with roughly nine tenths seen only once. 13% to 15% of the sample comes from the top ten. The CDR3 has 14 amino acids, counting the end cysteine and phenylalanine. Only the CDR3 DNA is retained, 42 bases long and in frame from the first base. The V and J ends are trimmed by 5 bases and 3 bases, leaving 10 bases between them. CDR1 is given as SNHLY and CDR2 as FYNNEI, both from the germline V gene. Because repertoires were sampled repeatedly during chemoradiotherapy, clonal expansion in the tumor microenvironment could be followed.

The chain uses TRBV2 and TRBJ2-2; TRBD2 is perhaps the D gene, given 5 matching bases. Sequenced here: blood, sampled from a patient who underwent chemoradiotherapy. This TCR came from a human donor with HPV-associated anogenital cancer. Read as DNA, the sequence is TGTGCCAGCAGTCCAATCGGGGACACCGGGGAGCTGTTTTTT. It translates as CASSPIGDTGELFF.